This T cell receptor beta chain was captured in a study of identical twins. Findings and limits, study-wide: There was an excess of low generation probability in the out-of-frame alpha sequences that twins shared.

CDR1 and CDR2 (germline): SGHRS, YFSETQ. The V end was cut by 0 bases, the J end by 3 bases, with 19 bases between. CDR3 length equals 18 residues. This clonotype was counted ten times or more. Its antigen is unknown. Carrying unique molecular identifiers, the cDNA also gained a universal primer site through template switching. Via MiXCR, TCRdb re-called the 5' RACE reads, giving one row per CDR3 protein. The profile shows fewer than 250,000 distinct CDR3 sequences, 6% to 8.5% of them singletons. Only healthy Caucasians were included as donors. This sample also appeared in a second study, on yellow fever vaccine responses in identical twins.

What was sequenced was CD8+ T cells sorted from blood. V gene TRBV5-1 combines with J gene TRBJ2-1, with D tentatively TRBD2 (6 bases). This clonotype originated in a woman between 18 and 29 years old in good health. The CDR3 protein is CASSLEAVGVAVYNEQFF. The DNA of the CDR3 is TGCGCCAGCAGCTTGGAGGCAGTTGGAGTAGCGGTCTACAATGAGCAGTTCTTC.